Below, one T cell receptor (beta chain) is given with its context. Its antigen is unidentified. This sample is part of a study of blood T cells in healthy people across ages. Whole-study results and caveats: Per million T cells, the diversity of TCR beta decreased roughly linearly as age advanced.

A second PCR, run for about 7 to 11 cycles, used a sample-barcoded 5' primer plus a J-beta primer mix. TCRdb called the 5' RACE reads again in MiXCR, with one record for every CDR3 protein. The sample records fewer than 1 million distinct CDR3 sequences, about 42% being singletons. The CDR3 contains 17 residues. V was pared by 1 base and J by 2 bases, with 15 bases between. Germline V gives CDR1 SGHAT, CDR2 FQNNGV. The receptor was derived from a man between 60 and 70 years old in good health. The sample was blood. V usage is TRBV11-2 and J usage is TRBJ2-1; tentative D call: TRBD1 (6 bases). The CDR3 nucleotides are TGTGCCAGCAGCTTAGGGATGACAGGACTCGCCTACAATGAGCAGTTCTTC. Its protein is CASSLGMTGLAYNEQFF.